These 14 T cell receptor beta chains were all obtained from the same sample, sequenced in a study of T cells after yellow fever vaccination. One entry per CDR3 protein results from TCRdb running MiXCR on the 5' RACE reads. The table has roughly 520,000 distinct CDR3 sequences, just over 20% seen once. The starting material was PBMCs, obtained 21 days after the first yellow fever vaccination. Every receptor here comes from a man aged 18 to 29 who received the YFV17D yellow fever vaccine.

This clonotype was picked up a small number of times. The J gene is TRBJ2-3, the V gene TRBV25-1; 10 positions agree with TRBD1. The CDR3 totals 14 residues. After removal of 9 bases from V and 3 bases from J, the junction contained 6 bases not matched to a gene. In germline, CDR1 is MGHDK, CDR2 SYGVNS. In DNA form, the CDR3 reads TGTGCCAGTGGGGACAGGGGCCCTACAGATACGCAGTATTTT. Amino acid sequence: CASGDRGPTDTQYF. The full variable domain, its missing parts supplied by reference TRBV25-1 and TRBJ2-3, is EADIYQTPRYLVIGTGKKITLECSQTMGHDKMYWYQQDPGMELHLIHYSYGVNSTEKGDLSSESTVSRIRTEHFPLTLESARPSHTSQYLCASGDRGPTDTQYFGPGTRLTVL.

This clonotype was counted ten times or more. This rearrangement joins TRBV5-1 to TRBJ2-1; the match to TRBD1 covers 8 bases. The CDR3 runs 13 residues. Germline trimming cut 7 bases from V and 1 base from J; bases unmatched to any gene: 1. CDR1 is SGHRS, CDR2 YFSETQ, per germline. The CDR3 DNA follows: TGCGCCAGCGGACAGGGATCCTACAATGAGCAGTTCTTC. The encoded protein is CASGQGSYNEQFF.

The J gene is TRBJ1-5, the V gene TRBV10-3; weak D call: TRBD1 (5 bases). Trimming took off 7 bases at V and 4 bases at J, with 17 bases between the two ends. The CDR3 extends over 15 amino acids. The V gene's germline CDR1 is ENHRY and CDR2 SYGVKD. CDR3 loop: CAIKKDGQHNQPQHF. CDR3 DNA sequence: TGTGCCATCAAAAAGGACGGACAACATAATCAGCCCCAGCATTTT.

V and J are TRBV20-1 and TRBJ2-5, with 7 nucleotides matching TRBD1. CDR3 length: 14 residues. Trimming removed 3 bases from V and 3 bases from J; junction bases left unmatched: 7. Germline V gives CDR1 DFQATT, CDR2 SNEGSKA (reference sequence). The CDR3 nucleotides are TGCAGTGCTAGGGACCCGACAGGGAAAGAGACCCAGTACTTC. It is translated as CSARDPTGKETQYF.

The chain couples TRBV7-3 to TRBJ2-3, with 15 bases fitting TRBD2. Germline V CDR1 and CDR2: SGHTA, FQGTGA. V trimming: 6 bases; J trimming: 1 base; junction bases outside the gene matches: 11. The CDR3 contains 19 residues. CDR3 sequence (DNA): TGTGCCAGCAGTTCAAGGACTAGCGGGGGGGCCGGGGGCACAGATACGCAGTATTTT. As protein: CASSSRTSGGAGGTDTQYF.

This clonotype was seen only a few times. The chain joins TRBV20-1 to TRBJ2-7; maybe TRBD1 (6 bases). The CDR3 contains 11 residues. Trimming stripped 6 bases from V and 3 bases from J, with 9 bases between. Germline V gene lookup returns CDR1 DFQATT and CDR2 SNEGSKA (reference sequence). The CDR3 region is CSARGFYEQYV. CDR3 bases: TGCAGTGCCAGGGGCTTCTACGAGCAGTACGTC.

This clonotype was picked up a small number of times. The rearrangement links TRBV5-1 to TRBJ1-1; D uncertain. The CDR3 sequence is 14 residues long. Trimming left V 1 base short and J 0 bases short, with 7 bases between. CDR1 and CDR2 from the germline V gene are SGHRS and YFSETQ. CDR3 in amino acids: CASSLSLMNTEAFF. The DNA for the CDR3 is TGCGCCAGCAGCTTGTCGCTCATGAACACTGAAGCTTTCTTT.

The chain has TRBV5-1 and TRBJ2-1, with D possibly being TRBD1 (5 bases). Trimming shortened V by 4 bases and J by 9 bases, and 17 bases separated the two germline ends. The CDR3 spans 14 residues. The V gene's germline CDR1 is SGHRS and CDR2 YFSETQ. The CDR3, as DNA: TGCGCCAGCAGCCTACGGAACCCGACAGTTGAGCAGTTCTTC. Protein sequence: CASSLRNPTVEQFF. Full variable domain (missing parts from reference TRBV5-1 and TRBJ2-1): KAGVTQTPRYLIKTRGQQVTLSCSPISGHRSVSWYQQTPGQGLQFLFEYFSETQRNKGNFPGRFSGRQFSNSRSEMNVSTLELGDSALYLCASSLRNPTVEQFFGPGTRLTVL.

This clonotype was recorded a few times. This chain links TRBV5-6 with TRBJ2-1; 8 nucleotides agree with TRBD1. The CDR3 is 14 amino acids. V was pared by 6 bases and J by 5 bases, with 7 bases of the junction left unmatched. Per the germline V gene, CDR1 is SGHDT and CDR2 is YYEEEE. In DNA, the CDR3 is TGTGCCAGCACCACACAGGGGGTCAACAATGAGCAGTTCTTC. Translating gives CASTTQGVNNEQFF.

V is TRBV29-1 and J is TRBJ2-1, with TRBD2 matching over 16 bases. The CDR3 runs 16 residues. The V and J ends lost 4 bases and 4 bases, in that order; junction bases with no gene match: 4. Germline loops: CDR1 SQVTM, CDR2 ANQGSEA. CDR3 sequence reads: CSVGGLAGGKYNEQFF. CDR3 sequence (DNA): TGCAGCGTTGGGGGACTAGCGGGGGGGAAATACAATGAGCAGTTCTTC.

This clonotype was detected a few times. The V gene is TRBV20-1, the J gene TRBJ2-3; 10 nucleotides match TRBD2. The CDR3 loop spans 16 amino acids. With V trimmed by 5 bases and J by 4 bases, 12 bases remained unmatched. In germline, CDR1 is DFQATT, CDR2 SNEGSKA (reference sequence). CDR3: CSASTPGLALSDTQYF. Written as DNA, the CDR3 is TGCAGTGCTTCAACCCCGGGACTAGCGCTCTCAGATACGCAGTATTTT.

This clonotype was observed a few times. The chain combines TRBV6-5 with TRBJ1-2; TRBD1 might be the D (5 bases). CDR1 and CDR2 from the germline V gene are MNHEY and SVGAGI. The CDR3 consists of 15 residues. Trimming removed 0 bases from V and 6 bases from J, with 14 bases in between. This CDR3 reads CASSYSFVQGDGYTF. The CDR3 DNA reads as TGTGCCAGCAGTTACTCGTTTGTCCAGGGCGATGGCTACACCTTC.

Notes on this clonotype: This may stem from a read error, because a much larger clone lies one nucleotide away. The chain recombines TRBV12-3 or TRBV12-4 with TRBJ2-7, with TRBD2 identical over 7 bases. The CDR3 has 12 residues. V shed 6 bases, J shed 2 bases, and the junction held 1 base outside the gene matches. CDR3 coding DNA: TGTGCCAGCAGCGGGACTACCTACGAGCAGTACTTC. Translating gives CASSGTTYEQYF.

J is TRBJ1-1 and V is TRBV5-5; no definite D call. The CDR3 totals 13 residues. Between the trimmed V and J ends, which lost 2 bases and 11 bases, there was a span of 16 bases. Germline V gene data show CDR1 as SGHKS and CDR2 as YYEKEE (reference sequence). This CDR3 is CASSLWSGQEAFF. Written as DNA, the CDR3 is TGTGCCAGCAGCTTATGGTCCGGGCAGGAGGCTTTCTTT.